This T cell receptor beta chain was recorded in a study of T cell clonality in common variable immunodeficiency. Only in-frame clones appear in the TCRdb table, and some are missing; sequencing was by immunoSEQ multiplex PCR. This repertoire holds about 35,000 clones, and none appear only once. Overall study results and limits: In common variable immunodeficiency, TCR beta chains reportedly carried fewer deletions and N-nucleotide insertions. Patient heterogeneity in the CVID cohort limited correlations between repertoire features and clinical complications.

This clone has ten or more counts. What it binds is not known. Read data end 3 residues before the CDR3 end; the end is taken from the germline J gene. The V and J ends lost 6 bases and 4 bases respectively, with 7 bases between them. Germline V CDR1 and CDR2: SNHLY, FYNNEI. This CDR3 is built from 12 residues. This receptor was taken from a person aged 18 to 75 in good health. The V gene is TRBV2, the J gene TRBJ1-5; D call uncertain. The sequenced material came from peripheral blood mononuclear cells. The CDR3 loop is CASRPGNQPQHF. The DNA read from the CDR3 is TGTGCCAGCAGACCCGGGAATCAGCCC.